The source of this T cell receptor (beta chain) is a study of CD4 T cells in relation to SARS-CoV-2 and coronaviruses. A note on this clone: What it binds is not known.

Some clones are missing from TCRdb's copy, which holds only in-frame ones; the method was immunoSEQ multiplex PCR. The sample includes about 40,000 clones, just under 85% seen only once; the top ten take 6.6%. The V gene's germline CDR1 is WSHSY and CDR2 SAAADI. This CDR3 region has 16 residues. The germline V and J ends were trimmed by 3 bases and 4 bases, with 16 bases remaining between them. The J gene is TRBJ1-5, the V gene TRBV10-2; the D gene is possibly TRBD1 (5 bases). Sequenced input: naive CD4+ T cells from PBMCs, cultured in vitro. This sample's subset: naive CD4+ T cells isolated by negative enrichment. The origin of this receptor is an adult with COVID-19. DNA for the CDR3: TGCGCCAGCAGTGATGTGGCAGGGAATTTAAATCAGCCCCAGCATTTT. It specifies CASSDVAGNLNQPQHF.